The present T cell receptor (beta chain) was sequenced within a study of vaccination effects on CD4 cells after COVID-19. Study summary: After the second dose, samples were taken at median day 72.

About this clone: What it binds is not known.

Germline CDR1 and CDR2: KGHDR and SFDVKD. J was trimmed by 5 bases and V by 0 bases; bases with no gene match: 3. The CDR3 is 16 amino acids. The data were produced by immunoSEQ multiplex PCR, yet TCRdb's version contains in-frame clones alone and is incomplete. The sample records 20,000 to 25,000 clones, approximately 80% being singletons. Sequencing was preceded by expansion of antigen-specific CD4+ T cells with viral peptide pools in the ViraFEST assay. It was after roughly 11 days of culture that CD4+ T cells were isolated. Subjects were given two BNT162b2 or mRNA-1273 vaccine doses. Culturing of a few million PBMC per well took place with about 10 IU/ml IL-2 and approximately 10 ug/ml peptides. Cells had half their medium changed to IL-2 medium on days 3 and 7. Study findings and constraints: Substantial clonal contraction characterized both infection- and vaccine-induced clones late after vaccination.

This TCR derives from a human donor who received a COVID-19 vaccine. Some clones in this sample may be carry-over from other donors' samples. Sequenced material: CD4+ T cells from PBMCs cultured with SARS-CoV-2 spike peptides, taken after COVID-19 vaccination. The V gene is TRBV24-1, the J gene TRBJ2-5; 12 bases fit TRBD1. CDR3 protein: CATSDLGTGGSETQYF. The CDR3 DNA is TGTGCCACCAGTGATTTGGGGACAGGGGGCTCGGAGACCCAGTACTTC.